One sample yielded the 28 T cell receptor beta chains listed below, sequenced in a study of T cell repertoires in cytomegalovirus infection. MiXCR, run by TCRdb on the reads, gives a single entry per CDR3 protein. The data show about 320,000 distinct CDR3 sequences, with over 7.5% seen just once and around 4.1% held by the top ten. Sequences were obtained from PBMCs. The receptor set was obtained from a human donor in good health (CMV status not recorded). Some clones in this sample may be carry-over from other donors' samples.

This clonotype was observed many times. This chain uses TRBV7-8 with TRBJ2-6; D gene uncertain. CDR3 length: 16 amino acids. With 2 bases removed from V and 2 bases from J, the gap between germline ends came to 10 bases. Germline CDR1 and CDR2: SGHVS and FQNEAQ. As DNA, the CDR3 is TGTGCCAGCAGCTTAAGAGGACCAGCTGGGGCCAACGTCCTGACTTTC. Residues: CASSLRGPAGANVLTF. Full variable domain (remainder filled in from reference TRBV7-8 and TRBJ2-6): GAGVSQSPRYKVAKRGQDVALRCDPISGHVSLFWYQQALGQGPEFLTYFQNEAQLDKSGLPSDRFFAERPEGSVSTLKIQRTQQEDSAVYLCASSLRGPAGANVLTFGAGSRLTVL.

This clonotype was seen ten or more times. J is TRBJ2-7 and V is TRBV7-9; TRBD2 matches 11 bases. There are 17 residues in the CDR3. J was trimmed by 3 bases and V by 1 base; bases with no gene match: 8. Germline V gene lookup returns CDR1 SEHNR and CDR2 FQNEAQ (reference sequence). CDR3 sequence (DNA): TGTGCCAGCAGCTTAGACGGGGGACTAGCGGAAAACTACGAGCAGTACTTC. Its protein product is CASSLDGGLAENYEQYF.

This clonotype has ten or more counts. This rearrangement joins TRBV11-2 to TRBJ2-1; TRBD2 matches at 10 bases. Germline CDR1 and CDR2: SGHAT and FQNNGV. The J segment lost 5 bases and the V segment lost 2 bases, leaving 6 bases of the junction unmatched. This CDR3 comprises 16 residues. The CDR3 nucleotides are TGTGCCAGCAGCTTAAGAAGCGGGAGGGGAAACAATGAGCAGTTCTTC. As protein: CASSLRSGRGNNEQFF.

The chain joins TRBV19 to TRBJ2-2; 12 nucleotides match TRBD2. Germline V gene sequence: CDR1 LNHDA, CDR2 SQIVND (reference sequence). The CDR3 contains 16 residues. Trimming took 6 bases from V and 7 from J; bases not matched to a gene: 9. As DNA, the CDR3 is TGTGCCAGTAGACCCCGACTAGCGGGAGAGGGCGGGGAGCTGTTTTTT. As protein: CASRPRLAGEGGELFF.

This clonotype was seen many times. The chain couples TRBV20-1 to TRBJ1-4; TRBD1 might be the D (5 bases). CDR1 is DFQATT, CDR2 SNEGSKA, per germline (reference sequence). V was trimmed by 1 base and J by 8 bases, leaving 14 bases between them. The CDR3 has 14 residues. The CDR3 DNA is TGCAGTGCTAGAGTCGGCAGGGTGGGAGAAAAACTGTTTTTT. It is translated as CSARVGRVGEKLFF.

This clonotype has ten or more counts. The chain couples TRBV7-9 to TRBJ1-2; 7 bases line up with TRBD1. Trimming took 5 bases from V and 4 from J; bases not matched to a gene: 7. The V gene's germline CDR1 is SEHNR and CDR2 FQNEAQ (reference sequence). The length of the CDR3 is 14 residues. The CDR3 region is CASSPTGVSYGYTF. CDR3 nucleotides: TGTGCCAGCAGCCCCACAGGGGTCAGCTATGGCTACACCTTC.

This clonotype was counted at least ten times. The V and J genes are TRBV7-2 and TRBJ2-3; D is perhaps TRBD2 (6 bases). V lost 4 bases, J lost 4 bases, and 15 bases lay in between. Germline V gene lookup returns CDR1 SGHTA and CDR2 FQGNSA. The CDR3 contains 15 residues. CDR3 DNA: TGTGCCAGCAGCTATCTAGCGCTGTCTTCAGATACGCAGTATTTT. The encoded protein is CASSYLALSSDTQYF.

Comment on this clonotype: It may be a read error: a sequence one base away is much more abundant. The CDR3 DNA reads as TGTGCCAGCGGCCTGGGACTAGCGGGCGAGCAGTACTTC. It codes for CASGLGLAGEQYF. V gene TRBV7-6 combines with J gene TRBJ2-7, with 12 nucleotides matching TRBD2. With 8 bases clipped from V and 6 bases from J, the junction kept 5 bases outside the gene matches. The CDR3 is made up of 13 amino acids. The germline gives CDR1 SGHVS, CDR2 FNYEAQ.

This clonotype has at least ten counts. V is TRBV12-3 or TRBV12-4 and J is TRBJ1-2, with unresolved D. CDR3 size: 14 residues. V lost 0 bases and J 11 bases, leaving 16 bases between the germline ends. The CDR3 here is CASSLAPARSGYTF. CDR3 bases: TGTGCCAGCAGTTTAGCCCCAGCGCGGTCCGGGTACACCTTC.

This clonotype was seen repeatedly, ten times or more. The chain links TRBV7-2 to TRBJ2-3; 8 bases fit TRBD2. The CDR3 is 14 residues long. Germline CDR1 reads SGHTA; CDR2 reads FQGNSA. Germline trimming cut 2 bases from V and 6 bases from J; bases unmatched to any gene: 4. DNA for the CDR3: TGTGCCAGCAGCTTAAGCGGGAGTCAGGATACGCAGTATTTT. Its translation is CASSLSGSQDTQYF.

The chain recombines TRBV20-1 with TRBJ1-3, with 7 bases fitting TRBD1. The CDR3 length is 15 residues. The J segment lost 8 bases and the V segment lost 0 bases, leaving 10 bases of the junction unmatched. CDR1 is DFQATT and CDR2 is SNEGSKA in the germline V gene (reference sequence). The CDR3 region is CSARDRGPTGYTIYF. CDR3 bases: TGCAGTGCTAGAGATAGGGGGCCAACAGGGTACACCATATATTTT.

V usage is TRBV20-1 and J usage is TRBJ1-1; tentative D call: TRBD1 (6 bases). The CDR3 contains 11 residues. From germline, CDR1 is DFQATT and CDR2 SNEGSKA (reference sequence). Trimming pared 3 bases from V and 9 bases from J, leaving 11 bases between. The CDR3 protein is CSASGTPQAFF. In nucleotides, the CDR3 is TGCAGTGCTAGTGGGACACCTCAAGCTTTCTTT.

The table lists this clonotype with a few counts. The rearrangement links TRBV6-2 or TRBV6-3 to TRBJ2-1, with 9 bases identical to TRBD1. CDR1 is MNHEY and CDR2 is SVGEGT in the germline V gene. V was pared by 5 bases and J by 5 bases, with 7 bases of the junction left unmatched. The CDR3 covers 15 residues. This CDR3 is CASSNRDRDNNEQFF. The DNA of the CDR3 is TGTGCCAGCAGTAACCGGGACAGGGACAACAATGAGCAGTTCTTC.

At least ten counts were recorded for this clonotype. V usage is TRBV7-2 and J usage is TRBJ1-4; TRBD1 agrees at 9 bases. CDR3 length equals 15 residues. J gave up 10 bases and V 4 bases, and 10 bases lay outside the gene matches. Germline CDR1 reads SGHTA; CDR2 reads FQGNSA. CDR3 amino acids: CASSSEGQGLAKLFF. Here the CDR3 DNA reads TGTGCCAGCAGCTCTGAGGGACAGGGACTCGCAAAACTGTTTTTT.

The chain couples TRBV19 to TRBJ1-1, with TRBD1 matching 11 bases. Per the germline V gene, CDR1 is LNHDA and CDR2 is SQIVND (reference sequence). The CDR3 extends over 13 amino acids. Germline trimming cut 10 bases from V and 6 bases from J; bases unmatched to any gene: 7. CDR3 region: CANLLDRGPEAFF. CDR3 sequence (DNA): TGTGCCAACCTTTTGGACAGGGGGCCTGAAGCTTTCTTT.

With respect to this clonotype: A much more abundant neighbour one base away suggests this may be a read error. The genes are TRBV7-2 and TRBJ1-4; D is unclear. Germline CDR1 is SGHTA and CDR2 is FQGNSA. CDR3 length equals 13 residues. DNA for the CDR3: TGTGCCAGCAGCTTAGCGACTAATGAAAATCTGTTTTTT. Protein: CASSLATNENLFF. The variable domain in full, completed from reference TRBV7-2 and TRBJ1-4, reads GAGVSQSPSNKVTEKGKDVELRCDPISGHTALYWYRQSLGQGLEFLIYFQGNSAPDKSGLPSDRFSAERTGGSVSTLTIQRTQQEDSAVYLCASSLATNENLFFGSGTQLSVL.

This clonotype was counted a few times. CDR3 DNA sequence: TGTGCCTTCCAAAGGGCGGGGATAGGGACCAAAAACATTCAGTACTTC. Translation gives CAFQRAGIGTKNIQYF. V gene TRBV30 combines with J gene TRBJ2-4; D perhaps matches TRBD2 (6 bases). From germline, CDR1 is GTSNPN and CDR2 SVGIG (reference sequence). With 7 bases removed from V and 2 bases from J, the gap between germline ends came to 21 bases. This CDR3 contains 16 residues.

J is TRBJ2-1 and V is TRBV9; TRBD1 is a possible D gene (6 bases). Trimming pared 5 bases from V and 10 bases from J, leaving 13 bases between. CDR1 is SGDLS and CDR2 is YYNGEE in the germline V gene. This CDR3 contains 12 residues. DNA of the CDR3: TGTGCCAGCAGTGCAACAGGGAAGGAGCAGTTCTTC. It codes for CASSATGKEQFF.

This chain connects TRBV12-3 or TRBV12-4 to TRBJ2-7, with TRBD2 identical over 7 bases. The V and J ends lost 3 bases and 5 bases, in that order; junction bases with no gene match: 7. The CDR3 length is 14 residues. Written as DNA, the CDR3 is TGTGCCAGCAGTTTGAGGTGGGGGGGGGACGAGCAGTACTTC. This sequence encodes CASSLRWGGDEQYF.

In the case of this clonotype: This may arise from a read error, as a much more abundant clone is one base away. The V and J genes are TRBV7-2 and TRBJ2-7; maybe TRBD1 (5 bases). This CDR3 contains 13 residues. Germline-derived CDR1 and CDR2 are SGHTA and FQGNSA. Trimming removed 2 bases at V and 4 bases at J, with 9 bases between. This CDR3 reads CASSLFQGYEQYF. CDR3 sequence (DNA): TGTGCCAGCAGCTTATTTCAGGGTTACGAGCAGTACTTC.

This clonotype was seen at least ten times. CDR3 sequence reads: CASSFLDAPNYGYTF. The CDR3 DNA sequence: TGTGCCAGCAGCTTTCTGGACGCACCTAACTATGGCTACACCTTC. This chain uses TRBV13 with TRBJ1-2; D unresolved. The V end lost 3 bases, the J end lost 0 bases, and 11 bases lay between the germline ends. Germline-derived CDR1 and CDR2 are PRHDT and FYEKMQ (reference sequence). There are 15 residues in the CDR3.

The chain links TRBV27 to TRBJ1-5, with a tentative D call TRBD1 (5 bases). The germline V and J ends were trimmed by 5 bases and 6 bases, with 14 bases remaining between them. This CDR3 has 14 residues. Germline CDR1 and CDR2: MNHEY and SMNVEV (reference sequence). CDR3 sequence reads: CASSRPGRGQPQHF. CDR3 in DNA: TGTGCCAGCAGTCGCCCGGGACGGGGTCAGCCCCAGCATTTT.

This clonotype has a count of ten or more. The rearrangement uses TRBV7-9 and TRBJ1-5; D is possibly TRBD1 (5 bases). The CDR3 consists of 14 residues. Trimming pared 1 base from V and 7 bases from J, leaving 11 bases between. From germline, CDR1 is SEHNR and CDR2 FQNEAQ (reference sequence). This CDR3 reads CASSLEGLGQPQHF. CDR3 in DNA: TGTGCCAGCAGCTTAGAGGGACTGGGACAGCCCCAGCATTTT. The variable domain in full, completed from reference TRBV7-9 and TRBJ1-5, reads DTGVSQNPRHKITKRGQNVTFRCDPISEHNRLYWYRQTLGQGPEFLTYFQNEAQLEKSRLLSDRFSAERPKGSFSTLEIQRTEQGDSAMYLCASSLEGLGQPQHFGDGTRLSIL.

To note about this clonotype: A read error may explain this, as a much larger clone is one base away. This sequence joins TRBV7-9 and TRBJ1-5; 9 nucleotides align to TRBD1. This CDR3 region has 14 residues. Per the germline V gene, CDR1 is SEHNR and CDR2 is FQNEAQ (reference sequence). For the CDR3, the DNA is TGTGCCAGCAGCCGACAGGGGGGCAATCAGCCCCAGCGTTTT. This encodes CASSRQGGNQPQRF.

This clonotype turned up a few times. The chain links TRBV4-1 to TRBJ1-3; D not resolved. The V gene lost 0 bases and the J gene lost 1 base, with 7 bases spanning the gap. The CDR3 is made up of 15 amino acids. The germline V gene encodes CDR1 MGHRA and CDR2 YSYEKL. The CDR3 reads CASSQDRRSGNTIYF. The CDR3 nucleotides are TGCGCCAGCAGCCAAGATCGAAGATCTGGAAACACCATATATTTT.

CDR3 loop: CASSFQWTSDTQYF. CDR3 nucleotide sequence: TGTGCCAGCAGCTTCCAGTGGACTTCAGATACGCAGTATTTT. V is TRBV7-9 and J is TRBJ2-3; tentative D call: TRBD2 (5 bases). Deletions cut 3 bases from V and 4 bases from J, with 11 bases between. CDR3 length: 14 amino acids. Germline CDR1 reads SEHNR; CDR2 reads FQNEAQ (reference sequence). The whole variable domain, filled in from reference TRBV7-9 and TRBJ2-3, reads DTGVSQNPRHKITKRGQNVTFRCDPISEHNRLYWYRQTLGQGPEFLTYFQNEAQLEKSRLLSDRFSAERPKGSFSTLEIQRTEQGDSAMYLCASSFQWTSDTQYFGPGTRLTVL.

This clonotype was observed at least ten times. The chain recombines TRBV7-2 with TRBJ2-7; either TRBD1 or TRBD2 may supply D (6 bases each). Germline V gene data show CDR1 as SGHTA and CDR2 as FQGNSA. Deletions cut 1 base from V and 1 base from J, with 14 bases between. The CDR3 is 16 residues long. In nucleotides, the CDR3 is TGTGCCAGCAGCTTAGAAGTCCGGAGGGGGTCCTACGAGCAGTACTTC. Its protein is CASSLEVRRGSYEQYF.

The sample holds a few counts of this clonotype. This chain joins TRBV27 and TRBJ1-5; 8 nucleotides line up with TRBD1. Trimming at V came to 10 bases and at J to 1 base, leaving 9 bases not matched to a gene. The CDR3 loop spans 15 amino acids. From germline, CDR1 is MNHEY and CDR2 SMNVEV (reference sequence). The DNA for the CDR3 is TGTGCCACTGCGGACAGGGCAGTGAGCAATCAGCCCCAGCATTTT. This encodes CATADRAVSNQPQHF.